This is a list of T cell receptor beta chains from one sample in a study of T cell responses to AZD1222 COVID-19 vaccine. Clones were sequenced by immunoSEQ multiplex PCR, and TCRdb holds only the in-frame ones, with some missing. This table has about 150,000 clones, 85% to 90% appearing once. The sequencing here drew on peripheral blood, taken on day 0 of MenACWY control vaccination. The receptors were sampled from an adult in good health. CDR3s leave out the opening cysteine and the closing phenylalanine or tryptophan. Fields, in order: J gene, V gene, CDR3 protein.

TRBJ1-1	TRBV10-2	ASSQNTEAF
TRBJ2-1	TRBV4-3	ASSQDGTGGYNEQF
TRBJ1-6	TRBV27	ASRKTGGRMNSPLH
TRBJ2-1	TRBV6-6	ASASDRDNEQF
TRBJ1-6	TRBV7-2	ASSAGQGENSPLH
TRBJ2-1	TRBV5-1	ASSTGQGRPNEQF
TRBJ1-2	TRBV19	ASSTGTGFDGYT
TRBJ1-3	TRBV10-1	ASSGQAGNTIY
TRBJ2-1	TRBV7-3	ASSLGTSGVQQF
TRBJ2-1	TRBV5-8	ASSPYGGRGNEQF
TRBJ2-1	TRBV3-1/TRBV3-2	ASSQNSRNEQF
TRBJ2-7	TRBV6-5	ASSYRAPVGLARV
TRBJ2-3	TRBV19	ASSMGLPGADTQY
TRBJ1-1	TRBV2	ASSEGPGQGPEAF
TRBJ1-2	TRBV13	ASSLGGLH
TRBJ1-3	TRBV7-6	ASSLARDRAGNTIY
TRBJ2-3	TRBV28	ASSLLSLWDTQY
TRBJ2-3	TRBV9	ASSVGASTDTQY
TRBJ1-1	TRBV14	ASSQEAGARTEAF
TRBJ2-2	TRBV19	PRPPPRRAGRSGELF
TRBJ1-5	TRBV6-4	ASSVTNNQPQH
TRBJ1-4	TRBV28	ASSSRGGADEKLF
TRBJ1-2	TRBV4-1	ASSRAGGGYT
TRBJ1-6	TRBV14	ASSQFLGNSPLH
TRBJ2-7	TRBV11-2	ASSQNLGSSYEQY
TRBJ2-3	TRBV9	ASSPRTSGTADTQY
TRBJ1-4	TRBV7-9	ASTDTTTNEKLF
TRBJ1-2	TRBV28	ASSLFRGQGLYGYT
TRBJ2-1	TRBV6-2/TRBV6-3	ASSYDSYNEQF
TRBJ2-2	TRBV9	ASSPRSREATGELF
TRBJ2-3	TRBV2	ASSLGQGVDTQY
TRBJ1-6	TRBV27	ASKWTGYAPLH
TRBJ2-3	TRBV21-1	ASSAYRGPLPDTQY
TRBJ2-7	TRBV19	ASSMSGYSGSYEQY
TRBJ1-6	TRBV7-8	ASSLARDNNSPLH
TRBJ1-3	TRBV4-1	ASSQGRSSGNTIY
TRBJ1-5	TRBV27	ASSSLQARNQPQH
TRBJ1-2	TRBV5-1	ASSEQGDYGYT
TRBJ2-1	TRBV2	ASSHPAGGSYNEQF
TRBJ2-6	TRBV21-1	AGKRRLAGEAGANVLT
TRBJ2-3	TRBV9	ASSVGAVRTDTQY
TRBJ1-2	TRBV29-1	SVARDNGYT
TRBJ1-3	TRBV5-5	ASALGNTIY
TRBJ1-2	TRBV11-2	ASSLLSSTVDLGGYT
TRBJ1-1	TRBV27	ASSLIPGQRNTEAF
TRBJ1-2	TRBV20-1	SAWDGGRYT
TRBJ2-1	TRBV4-2	ASSQDLRAGAGEQF
TRBJ1-6	TRBV4-1	ASSRTTESSYNSPLH
TRBJ2-7	TRBV11-2	ASSLGILSGDEQY
TRBJ1-6	TRBV6-1	ASSESPLLPNSPLH
TRBJ2-7	TRBV5-4	ASSLGTGEVYEQY
TRBJ2-3	TRBV2	ASRFTDTQY
TRBJ1-2	TRBV5-1	ASSLDWADGYT
TRBJ2-7	TRBV12-5	ASGRDAGTVYEQY
TRBJ1-2	TRBV3-1/TRBV3-2	ASSLQSPRGRDVRYGYT